This T cell receptor (beta chain) was obtained from a study of cytomegalovirus exposure and HLA in healthy donors. In the study overall: Roughly 77 million unique TCRs from HLA-typed donors made up an early data release.

Germline-derived CDR1 and CDR2 are MDHEN and SYDVKM. The CDR3 totals 13 residues. V lost 6 bases to trimming and J lost 8 bases; unmatched junction nucleotides: 4. It was with 60 Vbeta and 13 Jbeta primers that the PCR ran. Profiling relied on immunoSEQ multiplex PCR, and the TCRdb table lists in-frame clones only, not all of them. The table includes 85,000 to 120,000 clones, around 70% detected once. General study findings and limits: Rarity characterized most TCR sequences, yet some public TCRs appeared in many donors.

A note on this clone: What it recognizes is unknown.

The material sequenced was PBMCs. This receptor was obtained from a boy younger than 18 in good health and CMV-seronegative. This chain joins TRBV28 and TRBJ1-6; 7 positions agree with TRBD1. This chain's CDR3 is CASRTGTDSPLHF. Here the CDR3 DNA reads TGTGCCAGCAGGACAGGGACCGATTCACCCCTCCACTTT.